This TCR beta chain originates from a study of CD8 T cells in ankylosing spondylitis. TCRdb reprocessed the 5' RACE reads with MiXCR, giving one entry per CDR3 protein. The sample yields 130,000 or so distinct CDR3 sequences, about 6.5% seen once. V lost 1 base and J lost 7, with 17 bases in between. Germline V gene lookup returns CDR1 SGHKS and CDR2 YYEKEE (reference sequence). The CDR3 consists of 15 residues. This clonotype was seen repeatedly, ten times or more. Source material: blood, either unsorted or a sorted T cell fraction (not recorded which). This chain connects TRBV5-5 to TRBJ1-2; D may be TRBD1 (5 bases). The TCR was taken from a male donor with ankylosing spondylitis or in good health (not recorded which). The CDR3 is CASSLIYGGRAGYTF. The CDR3 DNA reads as TGTGCCAGCAGCTTGATTTACGGGGGACGGGCTGGCTACACCTTC.